This TCR beta chain derives from a study of cytomegalovirus exposure and HLA in healthy donors. Background on the study: Clustering assigned about four fifths of the approximately 400 genotyped donors to the Caucasian-associated ancestry cluster. Study-level points and caveats: The number of N-insertions in an Asian-associated ancestry cluster was reportedly below the approximately 600-donor mean in a later analysis.

For this clone: Antigen unknown.

13 Jbeta primers and 60 Vbeta primers were used for the PCR. The repertoire was sequenced with immunoSEQ multiplex PCR; TCRdb's copy has only in-frame clones and lacks some. The table includes more than 95,000 clones, less than 80% detected once. The V and J ends lost 5 bases and 8 bases, in that order; junction bases with no gene match: 6. Germline loops: CDR1 SGHTA, CDR2 FQGTGA. The CDR3 totals 14 residues. The material sequenced was PBMCs. This sequence was found in a man in his fifties or sixties in good health and CMV-seronegative. The chain couples TRBV7-3 to TRBJ1-2, with 12 bases that match TRBD1. For the CDR3, the DNA is TGTGCCAGCAGCACGGGACAGGGGGCGGAGGGCTACACCTTC. Translating it yields CASSTGQGAEGYTF.